This T cell receptor (beta chain) is from a study of shared clonotypes between healthy human individuals. Germline V gene sequence: CDR1 KGHSH, CDR2 LQKENI. V lost 6 bases and J lost 2; bases outside the gene matches: 7. The CDR3 has 15 residues. Running of the assay took place at deep level. Here immunoSEQ multiplex PCR was the method, and the copy in TCRdb shows in-frame clones only, minus some. This sample has roughly 500,000 clones, with roughly 80% found just once. A word on this clone: What it recognizes is unknown.

Study results and limitations: It was expected that sequencing depth would affect clonotype sharing among donors.

The sequencing input was PBMCs. This TCR came from a woman in her thirties or forties in good health. Some clones in this sample may be carry-over from other donors' samples. This chain links TRBV18 with TRBJ2-3; 8 nucleotides agree with TRBD1. CDR3 nucleotide sequence: TGTGCCAGCTCTCAGGAGGGACAGGCCACAGATACGCAGTATTTT. Its translation: CASSQEGQATDTQYF.